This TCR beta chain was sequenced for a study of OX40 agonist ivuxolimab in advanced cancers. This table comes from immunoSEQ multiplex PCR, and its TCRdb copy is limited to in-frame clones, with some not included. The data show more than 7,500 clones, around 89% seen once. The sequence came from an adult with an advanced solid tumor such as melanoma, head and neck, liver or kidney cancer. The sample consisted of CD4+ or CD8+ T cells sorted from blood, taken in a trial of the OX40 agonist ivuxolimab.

CDR3 in DNA: TGTGCCAGCAGCTTTAATCTGGGAAACACCGGGGAGCTGTTTTTT. Its protein product is CASSFNLGNTGELFF. J is TRBJ2-2 and V is TRBV12-1. TRBV12-1 represents a pseudogene. The CDR3 has 15 residues.